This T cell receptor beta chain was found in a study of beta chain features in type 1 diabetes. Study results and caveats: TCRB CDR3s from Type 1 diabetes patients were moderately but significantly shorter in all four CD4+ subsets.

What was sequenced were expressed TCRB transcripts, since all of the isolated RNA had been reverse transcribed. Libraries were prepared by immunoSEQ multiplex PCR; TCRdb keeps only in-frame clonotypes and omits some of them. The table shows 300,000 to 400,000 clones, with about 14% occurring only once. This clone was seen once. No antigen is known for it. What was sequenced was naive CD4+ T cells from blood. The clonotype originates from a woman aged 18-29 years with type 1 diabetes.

The CDR3 sequence is CASSPPLGPLGTEAFF. As DNA, the CDR3 is TGTGCCAGCTCACCACCATTGGGGCCCCTAGGCACTGAAGCTTTCTTT. The chain recombines TRBV18 with TRBJ1-1, with D maybe TRBD1 (5 bases). Trimming shortened V by 0 bases and J by 4 bases, and 15 bases separated the two germline ends. The V gene's germline CDR1 is KGHSH and CDR2 LQKENI. The CDR3 has 16 amino acids.